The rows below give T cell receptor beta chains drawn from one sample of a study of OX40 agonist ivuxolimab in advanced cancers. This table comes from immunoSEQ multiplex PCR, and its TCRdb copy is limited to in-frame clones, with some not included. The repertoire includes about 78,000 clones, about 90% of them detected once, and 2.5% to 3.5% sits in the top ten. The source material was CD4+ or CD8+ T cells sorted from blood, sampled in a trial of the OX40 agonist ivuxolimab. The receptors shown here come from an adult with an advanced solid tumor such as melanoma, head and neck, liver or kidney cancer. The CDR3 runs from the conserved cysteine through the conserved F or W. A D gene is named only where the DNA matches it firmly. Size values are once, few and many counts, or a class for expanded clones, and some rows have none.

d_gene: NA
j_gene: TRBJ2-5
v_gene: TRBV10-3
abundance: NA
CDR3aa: CAISAEGGRETQYF
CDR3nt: TGTGCCATCAGCGCGGAGGGGGGACGAGAGACCCAGTACTTC

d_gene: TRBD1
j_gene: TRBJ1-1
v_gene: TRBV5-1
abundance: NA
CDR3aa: CASSFPGGGPGTEAFF
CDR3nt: TGCGCCAGCAGCTTTCCAGGGGGCGGTCCAGGGACTGAAGCTTTCTTT

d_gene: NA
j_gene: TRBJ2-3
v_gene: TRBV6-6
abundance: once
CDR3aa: CASSYPPGGDTQYF
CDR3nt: TGTGCCAGCAGTTACCCCCCGGGTGGAGATACGCAGTATTTT

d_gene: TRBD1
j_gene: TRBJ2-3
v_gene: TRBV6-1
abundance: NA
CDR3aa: CASSLTGSTDTQYF
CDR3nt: TGTGCCAGCAGCCTGACAGGGAGCACAGATACGCAGTATTTT

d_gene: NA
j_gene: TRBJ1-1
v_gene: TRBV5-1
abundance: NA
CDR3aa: CASSSGFWDTEAFF
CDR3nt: TGCGCCAGCAGCTCGGGGTTCTGGGACACTGAAGCTTTCTTT

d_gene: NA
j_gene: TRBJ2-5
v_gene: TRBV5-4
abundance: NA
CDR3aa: CASSWGGARLGQETQYF
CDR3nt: TGTGCCAGCAGCTGGGGGGGCGCGAGATTGGGGCAAGAGACCCAGTACTTC

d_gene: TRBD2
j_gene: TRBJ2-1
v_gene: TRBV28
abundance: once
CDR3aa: CASSLRRDSSGEVSYNEQFF
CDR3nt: TGTGCCAGCAGTTTGAGGCGAGACTCTAGCGGAGAGGTCTCCTACAATGAGCAGTTCTTC

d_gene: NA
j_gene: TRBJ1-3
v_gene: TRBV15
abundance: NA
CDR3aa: CATSRVATEGNTIYF
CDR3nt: TGTGCCACCAGCAGAGTTGCAACAGAAGGAAACACCATATATTTT

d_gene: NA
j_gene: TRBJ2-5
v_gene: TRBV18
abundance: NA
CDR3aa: CASSPPMEETQYF
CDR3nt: TGTGCCAGCTCACCACCGATGGAAGAGACCCAGTACTTC

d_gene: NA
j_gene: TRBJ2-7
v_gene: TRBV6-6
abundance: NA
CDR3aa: CASSYFPVPSYEQYF
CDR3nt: TGTGCCAGCAGTTACTTTCCGGTCCCCTCCTACGAGCAGTACTTC

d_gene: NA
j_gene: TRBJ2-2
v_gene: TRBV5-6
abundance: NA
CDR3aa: CASSAGPSGELFF
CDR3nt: TGTGCCAGCAGCGCAGGCCCCTCCGGGGAGCTGTTTTTT

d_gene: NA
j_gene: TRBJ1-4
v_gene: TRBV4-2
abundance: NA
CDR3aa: CASSQSEPTNEKLFF
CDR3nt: TGTGCCAGCAGCCAGTCGGAACCAACTAATGAAAAACTGTTTTTT

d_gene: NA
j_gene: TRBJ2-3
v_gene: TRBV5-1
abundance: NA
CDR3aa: CASSLAGKSTDTQYF
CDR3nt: TGCGCCAGCAGCTTGGCGGGCAAATCCACAGATACGCAGTATTTT

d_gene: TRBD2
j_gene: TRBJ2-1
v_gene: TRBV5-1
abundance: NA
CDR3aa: CASSPLAGGTYNEQFF
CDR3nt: TGCGCCAGCAGTCCCCTAGCGGGGGGTACTTACAATGAGCAGTTCTTC

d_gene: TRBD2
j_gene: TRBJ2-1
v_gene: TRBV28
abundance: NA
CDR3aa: CASSSSGSSGDEQFF
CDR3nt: TGTGCCAGCAGCTCTAGCGGGAGTTCCGGGGATGAGCAGTTCTTC

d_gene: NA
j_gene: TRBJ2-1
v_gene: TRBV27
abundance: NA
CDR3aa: CASSTSSYNEQFF
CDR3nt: TGTGCCAGCAGTACCAGCTCCTACAATGAGCAGTTCTTC

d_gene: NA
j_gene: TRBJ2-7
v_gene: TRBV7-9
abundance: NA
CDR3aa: CASSGPKSSYEQYF
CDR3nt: TGTGCCAGCAGCGGGCCTAAGAGCTCCTACGAGCAGTACTTC

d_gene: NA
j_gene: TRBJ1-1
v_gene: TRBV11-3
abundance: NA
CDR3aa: CASSLHSMNTEAFF
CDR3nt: TGTGCCAGCAGCCTACACAGCATGAACACTGAAGCTTTCTTT

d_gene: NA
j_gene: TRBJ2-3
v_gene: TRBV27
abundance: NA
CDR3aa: CASKLAGWSDTQYF
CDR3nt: TGTGCCAGCAAACTAGCAGGATGGTCAGATACGCAGTATTTT

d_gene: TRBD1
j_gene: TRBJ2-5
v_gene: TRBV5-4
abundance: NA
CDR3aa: CASSFRKGQPHETQYF
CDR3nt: TGTGCCAGCAGCTTCCGAAAGGGACAGCCCCATGAGACCCAGTACTTC

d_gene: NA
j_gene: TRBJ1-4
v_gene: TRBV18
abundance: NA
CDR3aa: CASCGGANEKLFF
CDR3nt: TGTGCCAGCTGTGGAGGAGCTAATGAAAAACTGTTTTTT

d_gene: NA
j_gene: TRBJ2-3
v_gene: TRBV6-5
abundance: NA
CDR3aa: CASSSGDTQYF
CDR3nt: TGTGCCAGCAGTTCGGGGGATACGCAGTATTTT

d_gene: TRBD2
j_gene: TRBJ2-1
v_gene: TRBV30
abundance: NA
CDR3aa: CAWSVPLAGKISYNEQFF
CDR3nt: TGTGCCTGGAGTGTTCCACTAGCGGGTAAAATCTCCTACAATGAGCAGTTCTTC

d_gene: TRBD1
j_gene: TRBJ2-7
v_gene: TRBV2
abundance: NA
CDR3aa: CASSAQGNSYEQYF
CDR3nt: TGTGCCAGCAGCGCACAGGGGAATAGCTACGAGCAGTACTTC

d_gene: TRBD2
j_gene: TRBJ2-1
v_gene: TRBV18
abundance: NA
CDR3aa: CASSPRRTSGSLNEQFF
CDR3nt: TGTGCCAGCTCACCACGTCGGACTAGCGGGAGTCTCAATGAGCAGTTCTTC

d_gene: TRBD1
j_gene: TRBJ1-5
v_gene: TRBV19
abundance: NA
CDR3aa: CASSFDRGSNQPQHF
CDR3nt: TGTGCCAGTAGTTTTGACAGGGGGTCCAATCAGCCCCAGCATTTT

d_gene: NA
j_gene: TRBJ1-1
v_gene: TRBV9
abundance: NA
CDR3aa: CASSVGQGSPFTPSRQMNTEAFF
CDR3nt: TGTGCCAGCAGCGTAGGTCAGGGCAGTCCGTTCACACCCAGTCGACAGATGAACACTGAAGCTTTCTTT

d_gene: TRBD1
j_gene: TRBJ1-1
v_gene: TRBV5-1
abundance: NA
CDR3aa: CASSPGAGDRDNEAFF
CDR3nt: TGCGCCAGCAGCCCTGGGGCGGGGGACAGGGATAATGAAGCTTTCTTT

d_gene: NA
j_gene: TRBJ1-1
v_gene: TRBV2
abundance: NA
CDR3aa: CASSARTASLTEAFF
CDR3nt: TGTGCCAGCAGTGCAAGGACAGCCTCGCTCACTGAAGCTTTCTTT

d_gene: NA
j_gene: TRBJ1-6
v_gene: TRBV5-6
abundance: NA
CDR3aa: CASSGPGPVVGSPLHF
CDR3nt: TGTGCCAGCAGCGGCCCGGGCCCCGTAGTAGGTTCACCCCTCCACTTT

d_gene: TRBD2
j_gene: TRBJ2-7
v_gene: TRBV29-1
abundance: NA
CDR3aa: CSVAGPAGGPYEQYF
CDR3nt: TGCAGCGTTGCGGGACCAGCGGGAGGGCCTTACGAGCAGTACTTC

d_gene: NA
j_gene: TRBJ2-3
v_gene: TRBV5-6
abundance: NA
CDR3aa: CASSLSFGDSSDTQYF
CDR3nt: TGTGCCAGCAGCTTGTCATTCGGGGACTCTTCAGATACGCAGTATTTT

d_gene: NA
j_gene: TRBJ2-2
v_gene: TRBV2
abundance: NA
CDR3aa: CASSERAPARELFF
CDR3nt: TGTGCCAGCAGTGAAAGGGCTCCTGCCAGGGAGCTGTTTTTT

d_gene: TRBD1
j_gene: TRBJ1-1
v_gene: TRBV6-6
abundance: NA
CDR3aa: CASRPGGVNTEAFF
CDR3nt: TGTGCCAGCAGACCAGGGGGCGTGAACACTGAAGCTTTCTTT

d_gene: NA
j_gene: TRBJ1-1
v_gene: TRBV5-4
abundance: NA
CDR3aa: CASSSPGRENTEAFF
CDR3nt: TGTGCCAGCAGCTCCCCCGGAAGGGAGAATACTGAAGCTTTCTTT

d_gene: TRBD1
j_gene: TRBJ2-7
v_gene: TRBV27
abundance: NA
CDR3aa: CASSGWTGPLFNSYEQYF
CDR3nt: TGTGCCAGCAGTGGCTGGACAGGGCCCCTCTTTAACTCCTACGAGCAGTACTTC

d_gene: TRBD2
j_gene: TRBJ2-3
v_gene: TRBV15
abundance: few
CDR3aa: CATSSGAGGTDTQYF
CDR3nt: TGTGCCACCAGCAGCGGAGCGGGGGGCACAGATACGCAGTATTTT

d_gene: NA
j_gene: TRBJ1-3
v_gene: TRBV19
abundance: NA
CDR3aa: CASRVGSGNTIYF
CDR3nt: TGTGCCAGCCGCGTGGGCTCTGGAAACACCATATATTTT

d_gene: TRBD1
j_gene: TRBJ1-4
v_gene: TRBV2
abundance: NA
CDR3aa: CASSDVGQSNEKLFF
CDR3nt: TGTGCCAGCAGTGACGTGGGACAGTCTAATGAAAAACTGTTTTTT

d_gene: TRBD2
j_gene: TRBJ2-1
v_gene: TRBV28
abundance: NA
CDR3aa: CASSLVSGLAGGPNEQFF
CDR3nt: TGTGCCAGCAGTTTAGTGTCTGGACTAGCGGGAGGGCCGAATGAGCAGTTCTTC

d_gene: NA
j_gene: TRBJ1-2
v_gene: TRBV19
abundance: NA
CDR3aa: CASSHQAYYGYTF
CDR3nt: TGTGCCAGTAGTCACCAGGCGTACTATGGCTACACCTTC

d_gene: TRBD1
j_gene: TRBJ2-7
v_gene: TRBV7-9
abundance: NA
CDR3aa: CASSPDRRSYEQYF
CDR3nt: TGTGCCAGCAGCCCGGACAGGAGATCCTACGAGCAGTACTTC

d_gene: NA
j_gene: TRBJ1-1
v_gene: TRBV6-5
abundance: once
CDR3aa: CASSYSFGSNTEAFF
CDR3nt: TGTGCCAGCAGTTACTCTTTCGGATCGAACACTGAAGCTTTCTTT

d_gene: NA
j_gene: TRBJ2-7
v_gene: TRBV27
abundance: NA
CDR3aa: CASSFWDGLSSYEQYF
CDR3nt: TGTGCCAGCAGTTTTTGGGACGGACTCAGCTCCTACGAGCAGTACTTC

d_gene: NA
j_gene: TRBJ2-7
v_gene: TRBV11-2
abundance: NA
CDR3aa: CASSHQTEQYF
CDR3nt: TGTGCCAGCAGCCACCAGACCGAGCAGTACTTC

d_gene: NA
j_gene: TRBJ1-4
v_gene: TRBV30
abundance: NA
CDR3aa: CAWNRETNEKLFF
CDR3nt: TGTGCCTGGAACAGGGAGACTAATGAAAAACTGTTTTTT

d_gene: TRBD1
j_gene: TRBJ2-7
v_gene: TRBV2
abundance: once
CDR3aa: CASSFPSGTGTYEQYF
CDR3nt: TGTGCCAGCAGTTTCCCCTCCGGGACAGGGACCTACGAGCAGTACTTC

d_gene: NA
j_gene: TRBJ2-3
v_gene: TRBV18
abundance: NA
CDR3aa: CASSPGSSGYDTQYF
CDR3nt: TGTGCCAGCTCACCGGGATCCTCGGGGTATGATACGCAGTATTTT

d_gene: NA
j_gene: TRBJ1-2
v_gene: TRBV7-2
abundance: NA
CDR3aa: CASSLGTHYGYTF
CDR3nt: TGTGCCAGCAGCTTAGGGACTCACTATGGCTACACCTTC

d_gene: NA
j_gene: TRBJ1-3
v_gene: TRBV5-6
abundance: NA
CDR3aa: CASMGLDTIYF
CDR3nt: TGTGCCAGCATGGGATTGGACACCATATATTTT

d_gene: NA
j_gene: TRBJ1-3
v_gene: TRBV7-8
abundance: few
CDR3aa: CASSLVANSGNTIYF
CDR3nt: TGTGCCAGCAGCTTAGTGGCGAACTCTGGAAACACCATATATTTT

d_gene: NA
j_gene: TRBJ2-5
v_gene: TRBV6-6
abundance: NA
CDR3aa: CASSYPRGGTQETQYF
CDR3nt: TGTGCCAGCAGTTATCCCCGAGGCGGCACCCAAGAGACCCAGTACTTC

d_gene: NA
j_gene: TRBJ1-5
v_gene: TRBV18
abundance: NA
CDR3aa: CASSLNRDSSSPQHF
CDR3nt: TGTGCCAGCTCACTGAACCGGGACTCCTCCTCACCCCAGCATTTT